Below, 15 T cell receptor beta chains from the same sample are listed, as sequenced in a study of Ad26.COV2.S vaccination and SARS-CoV-2 variants. Some clones are missing from TCRdb's copy, which holds only in-frame ones; the method was immunoSEQ multiplex PCR. Seen here are 350,000 to 500,000 clones, 85% to 90% observed once, and the top ten hold 2% to 3%. The treatment was: 15 to 20 received Ad26.COV2.S at low or high dose, single or two shots; several received placebo; per-sample allocation not given. The samples date from day 63 after the first vaccine or placebo injection. The sequences come from peripheral blood, collected in a trial of Ad26.COV2.S vaccine versus placebo. The source of these receptors is a person between 18 and 59 years old who received the Ad26.COV2.S COVID-19 vaccine or a placebo.

The table lists this clone with a count of one. In the same sample, other DNA sequences code for this CDR3. This sequence joins TRBV5-1 and TRBJ2-3; no definite D call. The CDR3 runs 13 residues. V was shortened by 3 bases and J by 0 bases, with 5 bases between the two germline ends. The germline V gene encodes CDR1 SGHRS and CDR2 YFSETQ. Here the CDR3 reads CASSSTSTDTQYF. The CDR3 region has the DNA TGCGCCAGCAGCTCGACTAGCACAGATACGCAGTATTTT.

Only a few counts were recorded for this clone. The chain is built from TRBV15 and TRBJ1-5; possibly TRBD1 for D (5 bases). Trimming removed 3 bases at V and 3 bases at J, with 12 bases between. CDR1 is LNHNV, CDR2 YYDKDF, per germline (reference sequence). The CDR3 has 15 residues. The CDR3 is CATSSRQGYNQPQHF. The DNA of the CDR3 is TGTGCCACCAGCAGCCGGCAGGGTTACAATCAGCCCCAGCATTTT. The variable domain in full, with the rest retrieved from reference TRBV15 and TRBJ1-5, is DAMVIQNPRYQVTQFGKPVTLSCSQTLNHNVMYWYQQKSSQAPKLLFHYYDKDFNNEADTPDNFQSRRPNTSFCFLDIRSPGLGDTAMYLCATSSRQGYNQPQHFGDGTRLSIL.

This clone was counted only a few times. The chain links TRBV5-1 to TRBJ1-5; maybe TRBD1 (5 bases). CDR1 is SGHRS and CDR2 is YFSETQ in the germline V gene. Between the trimmed V and J ends, which lost 0 bases and 9 bases, there was a span of 16 bases. The CDR3 spans 15 residues. The CDR3 here is CASSLAGTLSGPQHF. The CDR3 nucleotides are TGCGCCAGCAGCTTGGCCGGGACCCTGAGTGGGCCCCAGCATTTT.

With regard to this clone: The same CDR3 arises from other DNA sequences in this sample as well. The chain joins TRBV24-1 to TRBJ2-2; 9 bases are a match to TRBD1. The CDR3 sequence is 15 residues long. The junction had 2 bases not matched to a gene; V was cut back by 3 bases and J by 4 bases. Germline CDR1 is KGHDR and CDR2 is SFDVKD. CDR3 amino acids: CATSDPGQGTGELFF. The CDR3 DNA reads TGTGCCACCAGTGATCCGGGACAGGGCACCGGGGAGCTGTTTTTT.

The V gene is TRBV7-9, the J gene TRBJ2-3; D remains unclear. The germline V and J ends were trimmed by 4 bases and 4 bases, with 6 bases remaining between them. The CDR3 has 12 amino acids. Germline V gene lookup returns CDR1 SEHNR and CDR2 FQNEAQ (reference sequence). The CDR3 reads CASSYRSDTQYF. CDR3 nucleotide sequence: TGTGCCAGCAGCTACCGATCAGATACGCAGTATTTT.

The chain couples TRBV5-4 to TRBJ2-1; 7 bases agree with TRBD1. This CDR3 spans 14 amino acids. CDR1 SGHNT and CDR2 YYREEE come from the germline V gene (reference sequence). The ends lost 4 bases at V and 12 bases at J; junction bases unmatched: 13. The CDR3, as DNA: TGTGCCAGCAGCCAATACCTAAACAGGGGTCCGCAGTTCTTC. Its translation is CASSQYLNRGPQFF.

This rearrangement joins TRBV28 to TRBJ1-1; D call uncertain. CDR1 MDHEN and CDR2 SYDVKM come from the germline V gene. This CDR3 contains 14 residues. V was trimmed by 3 bases and J by 1 base, leaving 9 bases between them. The CDR3 here is CASSLGSTNTEAFF. For the CDR3, the DNA is TGTGCCAGCAGTTTGGGGAGCACGAACACTGAAGCTTTCTTT.

The chain carries TRBV5-1 and TRBJ2-2; tentative D call: TRBD1 (5 bases). The germline CDR1 and CDR2 sequences are SGHRS and YFSETQ. V shed 3 bases and J shed 0 bases, with 9 bases lying between them. CDR3 length equals 15 residues. CDR3: CASSSDTSNTGELFF. DNA for the CDR3: TGCGCCAGCAGCTCGGACACCTCGAACACCGGGGAGCTGTTTTTT.

This chain connects TRBV5-1 to TRBJ1-1; weak D call: TRBD1 (6 bases). Germline CDR1 is SGHRS and CDR2 is YFSETQ. V was clipped by 7 bases and J by 4 bases, with 11 bases between them. The CDR3 is 12 residues long. DNA of the CDR3: TGCGCCAGCGGGCAGGGGAGCACTGAAGCTTTCTTT. This translates into CASGQGSTEAFF.

The chain uses TRBV4-1 and TRBJ2-7, with TRBD2 matching 10 bases. There are 18 residues in the CDR3. V shed 5 bases and J 0 bases; nucleotides not matched to a gene: 13. Per germline, CDR1 MGHRA and CDR2 YSYEKL. The CDR3 protein is CASSLRVSGGRSSYEQYF. As DNA, the CDR3 is TGCGCCAGCAGCTTGCGGGTTAGCGGGGGGCGGAGCTCCTACGAGCAGTACTTC.

The chain joins TRBV28 to TRBJ1-3; D is unresolved. This CDR3 comprises 15 residues. Germline loops: CDR1 MDHEN, CDR2 SYDVKM. V was trimmed by 10 bases and J by 0 bases, leaving 16 bases between them. Written as DNA, the CDR3 is TGTGCCATCGGCCTAGGAGCTAGCTCTGGAAACACCATATATTTT. Translation: CAIGLGASSGNTIYF. Drawing the rest from reference TRBV28 and TRBJ1-3, the complete variable domain is DVKVTQSSRYLVKRTGEKVFLECVQDMDHENMFWYRQDPGLGLRLIYFSYDVKMKEKGDIPEGYSVSREKKERFSLILESASTNQTSMYLCAIGLGASSGNTIYFGEGSWLTVV.

The rearrangement links TRBV27 to TRBJ2-1; 7 bases are shared with TRBD2. Germline values: CDR1 MNHEY, CDR2 SMNVEV (reference sequence). V was clipped by 5 bases and J by 9 bases; unmatched bases: 1. This CDR3 has 11 amino acids. The CDR3: CASSGGGEQFF. The CDR3 DNA follows: TGTGCCAGCAGTGGGGGGGGTGAGCAGTTCTTC.

The CDR3 loop is CASSLGVASDNTGELFF. CDR3 DNA: TGCGCCAGCAGCTTGGGGGTGGCATCCGATAACACCGGGGAGCTGTTTTTT. The rearrangement joins TRBV5-1 to TRBJ2-2; D gene uncertain. The CDR3 length is 17 residues. The V end was cut by 0 bases, the J end by 2 bases, with 14 bases between. Germline values: CDR1 SGHRS, CDR2 YFSETQ.

A note on this clone: The same CDR3 can be traced to other DNA sequences in this sample. J is TRBJ1-1 and V is TRBV18; D not certain. Germline values: CDR1 KGHSH, CDR2 LQKENI. V lost 1 base and J lost 0, with 3 bases in between. The CDR3 covers 13 residues. The DNA for the CDR3 is TGTGCCAGCTCACCACTCGTGAACACTGAAGCTTTCTTT. Translated: CASSPLVNTEAFF.

The chain links TRBV7-9 to TRBJ1-1; a possible D gene is TRBD1 (5 bases). The germline gives CDR1 SEHNR, CDR2 FQNEAQ (reference sequence). V lost 5 bases and J lost 5, with 15 bases in between. The CDR3 sequence is 14 residues long. CDR3 in amino acids: CASSQLWGRTEAFF. For the CDR3, the DNA is TGTGCCAGCAGCCAACTTTGGGGGAGGACTGAAGCTTTCTTT.